Here is one T cell receptor (beta chain) with its context. Produced via immunoSEQ multiplex PCR; TCRdb's table is partial and in-frame only. The data hold 110,000 or so clones, with about nine tenths observed a single time. This entry belongs to a study of identifying expanded T cells in peripheral blood. V was clipped by 2 bases and J by 6 bases, with 17 bases between them. CDR1 is SGHVS, CDR2 FQNEAQ, per germline. The length of the CDR3 is 16 residues. The sequencing sample was made of blood. V gene TRBV7-8 combines with J gene TRBJ1-5; perhaps TRBD1 as D (5 bases). This receptor was obtained from a person between 18 and 70 years old in good health. CDR3 region: CASSLMGEAGIQPQHF. The CDR3 DNA is TGTGCCAGCAGCTTAATGGGGGAAGCAGGGATTCAGCCCCAGCATTTT.